The entry that follows covers one T cell receptor (beta chain) sequence. Its antigen target is currently unknown. No quality values exist for individual bases; no much larger clone is one base distant. Only healthy Caucasian donors were included. The method was 5' RACE. TCRdb lists the instrument as Illumina HiSeq 2000. A universal primer binding site was introduced by template switching, and a unique molecular identifier was present in the final cDNA, enabling accurate counting of TCR cDNA molecules. Specific primers in the conserved constant-segment region were used to synthesize first-strand cDNA for the TCR alpha and beta chains. To control for contamination, every cDNA library carried two barcodes: a SMART-Mk sample barcode plus Illumina barcodes. TruSeq adapter sequences along with Illumina sample barcodes were introduced in two successive PCR steps. The Illumina HiSeq platform was used with custom primers to sequence TCR alpha and beta cDNA libraries. The paper's processing steps were these. Raw reads were processed with MiGEC to extract unique molecular identifiers, and MiXCR was used to determine CDR3 positions. For each individual, recombination models were inferred using an EM algorithm with the repgenHMM and IGoR tools. The analysis of shared clonotypes was done with the tcR package in R, with sharing normalized by the product of cloneset sizes. To study raw recombination without the effects of thymic and clonal selection, out-of-frame nonproductive sequences were analyzed. TCRdb reprocessed the public reads (quality trimming at Q25 with fastp, clone calling with MiXCR) and kept in-frame beta chains. Rows are combined by CDR3 protein, so each entry shows the most common genes and DNA. The V and J calls reflect TCRdb's pipeline rather than the authors' work. This sample holds 1,800,000 or so distinct CDR3 sequences; 25% to 35% were observed only once. Of the sample, around 0.25% falls within the top ten clones.

Sequences SEHNR (CDR1) and FQNEAQ (CDR2) are obtained from the germline V gene (reference sequence). The CDR3 goes from the cysteine to the phenylalanine over 14 residues. The DNA shown is the 42-base CDR3, in frame from base 1. Relative to germline, V is 5 bases shorter and J is 5 bases shorter, with 15 bases between their ends. The data belong to a study of identical twins (dated by TCRdb to the mid-2010s). Turning to the overall study: To test whether fetal clonotypes persist, the study used deep sequencing on TCR alpha and beta repertoires from monozygotic twins, unrelated adults of various ages, and cord blood. To rule out contamination, replicate twin experiments were performed at different times with different library preparation protocols. Summary of the overall study and its limitations: Out-of-frame TCR alpha sharing in monozygotic twins was systematically underestimated by recombination models, whereas sharing between unrelated individuals was in agreement with the recombination models. Because the same donors could not be followed over many years, conclusions were based on cross-sectional statistical analysis. The excess sharing between twins in beta out-of-frame sequences was weaker because fewer shared sequences reduced the signal-to-noise ratio. Fewer insertions were carried by abundant cord blood beta clonotypes; a weaker similar trend was observed in young adult naive repertoires, while no such trend was observed in memory repertoires. Compared with coincidental sharing between unrelated individuals, out-of-frame TCR alpha sequences shared between twins showed an excess of sequences with low generation probability. Invariant T cells such as MAIT and iNKT could partly confound zero-insertion analyses, although diverse VJ usage argued against such confounding for most clonotypes.

This sequence uses TRBV7-9 and TRBJ2-5; TRBD1 could be the D gene, as 6 bases match. Input material: cord blood. This sequence originates from a newborn girl in good health. CDR3 loop: CASSRYRDTETQYF. The DNA sequence follows: TGTGCCAGCAGCCGTTACCGGGACACTGAGACCCAGTACTTC.